This T cell receptor beta chain is drawn from a study of T cells after somatic rescue of genetic block. Germline V lookup: CDR1 MGHDK, CDR2 SYGVNS. The CDR3 has 17 residues. After removal of 1 base from V and 0 bases from J, the junction contained 6 bases not matched to a gene. Sequencing was performed with immunoSEQ multiplex PCR; in TCRdb, only in-frame clones are kept and a portion is missing. Of 11,000 to 15,000 clones detected, approximately 71% appear once; the ten largest clones hold around 26%. The chain joins TRBV25-1 to TRBJ1-2, with 9 nucleotides matching TRBD1. Sequenced sample: peripheral blood mononuclear cells (PBMCs). This TCR came from a man younger than 35. The CDR3 nucleotides are TGTGCCAGCAGTGAATTCCACAGGGGGCCGGCTAACTATGGCTACACCTTC. Amino acids: CASSEFHRGPANYGYTF.